This entry lists 19 T cell receptor beta chains sequenced from one sample in a study of blood T cell repertoires in COVID-19. Sequencing was performed with immunoSEQ multiplex PCR; in TCRdb, only in-frame clones are kept and a portion is missing. This sample has about 250,000 clones; 88% occur once, and the top ten carry 2% to 2.5%. The sample taken for sequencing was peripheral blood. Receptor source: a woman between 35 and 50 years old who had recovered from COVID-19.

The rearrangement uses TRBV7-8 and TRBJ2-2, with TRBD1 identical over 7 bases. CDR1 is SGHVS and CDR2 is FQNEAQ in the germline V gene. CDR3 size: 20 residues. The V gene end was trimmed by 7 bases and the J gene end by 1 base; junction bases not matched to a gene: 21. This CDR3 is CASTKRGWGRGNKNTGELFF. The CDR3 DNA reads TGTGCCAGCACAAAACGGGGCTGGGGCAGGGGGAATAAGAACACCGGGGAGCTGTTTTTT.

CDR3: CASSAILAGGYNEQFF. For the CDR3, the DNA is TGTGCCAGCAGCGCCATACTAGCGGGAGGTTACAATGAGCAGTTCTTC. This chain links TRBV9 with TRBJ2-1; 12 bases map to TRBD2. Germline trimming cut 3 bases from V and 4 bases from J; bases unmatched to any gene: 5. CDR1 is SGDLS, CDR2 YYNGEE, per germline. The CDR3 sequence is 16 residues long.

This clone was seen only once. Other DNA sequences in the same sample also yield this CDR3. The chain has TRBV9 and TRBJ2-5; 8 bases line up with TRBD1. V shed 3 bases and J 5 bases; nucleotides not matched to a gene: 3. The CDR3 has 13 amino acids. Germline lookup yields CDR1 SGDLS and CDR2 YYNGEE. CDR3 DNA sequence: TGTGCCAGCAGCGCAGGGGGCGAGGAGACCCAGTACTTC. It encodes CASSAGGEETQYF.

The chain joins TRBV9 to TRBJ1-6; D remains ambiguous. Germline V gives CDR1 SGDLS, CDR2 YYNGEE. The CDR3 runs to 16 residues. With 3 bases removed from V and 0 bases from J, the gap between germline ends came to 10 bases. The CDR3 protein is CASSGLQASYNSPLHF. The CDR3 coding sequence is TGTGCCAGCAGCGGTCTTCAGGCCTCCTATAATTCACCCCTCCACTTT.

This chain connects TRBV27 to TRBJ2-1, with a possible D match to TRBD2 (6 bases). The V gene lost 7 bases and the J gene lost 7 bases, with 20 bases spanning the gap. The germline V gene encodes CDR1 MNHEY and CDR2 SMNVEV (reference sequence). The CDR3 has 15 residues. The CDR3 is CASTAGRGVWNEQFF. The DNA for the CDR3 is TGTGCCAGCACCGCCGGGAGAGGGGTCTGGAATGAGCAGTTCTTC.

This chain connects TRBV4-3 to TRBJ2-6; D gene ambiguous. Germline CDR1 is LGHNA and CDR2 is YSLEER. Trimming shortened V by 0 bases and J by 0 bases, and 9 bases separated the two germline ends. The CDR3 is 17 residues long. The CDR3 coding sequence is TGCGCCAGCAGCCAAGAGAGGATCGCCTCTGGGGCCAACGTCCTGACTTTC. Its protein product is CASSQERIASGANVLTF.

This rearrangement joins TRBV18 to TRBJ2-5; possibly TRBD1 for D (6 bases). The CDR3 covers 17 residues. The germline V gene has CDR1 KGHSH and CDR2 LQKENI. Trimming removed 1 base at V and 2 bases at J, with 17 bases between. CDR3 DNA sequence: TGTGCCAGCTCACCACGAGGCGCAGGGGTGAAACAAGAGACCCAGTACTTC. Protein sequence: CASSPRGAGVKQETQYF.

The rearrangement links TRBV7-2 to TRBJ2-3, with 12 bases fitting TRBD2. This CDR3 region has 18 residues. V gave up 1 base and J gave up 2 bases; unmatched junction bases: 7. The germline CDR1 and CDR2 sequences are SGHTA and FQGNSA. The CDR3 loop reads CASSLEALAGGITDTQYF. The CDR3 DNA follows: TGTGCCAGCAGCTTAGAAGCCCTAGCGGGGGGGATCACAGATACGCAGTATTTT.

Here the CDR3 DNA reads TGTGCCAGCAGCTTGCGTACGACAGCATCCTACAATGAGCAGTTCTTC. Amino acids: CASSLRTTASYNEQFF. This chain joins TRBV5-6 and TRBJ2-1, with a tentative D call TRBD1 (5 bases). Trimming left V 1 base short and J 1 base short, with 12 bases between. Germline V gene sequence: CDR1 SGHDT, CDR2 YYEEEE. The CDR3 runs to 16 residues.

This clone was recorded once. J is TRBJ1-3 and V is TRBV5-1; 7 nucleotides align to TRBD1. This CDR3 is built from 15 residues. J was trimmed by 0 bases and V by 0 bases; bases with no gene match: 0. CDR1 is SGHRS, CDR2 YFSETQ, per germline. The CDR3 sequence: CASSLDRGSGNTIYF. The CDR3 bases are TGCGCCAGCAGCTTGGACAGGGGCTCTGGAAACACCATATATTTT. The entire variable domain, with the rest obtained from reference TRBV5-1 and TRBJ1-3, is as follows: KAGVTQTPRYLIKTRGQQVTLSCSPISGHRSVSWYQQTPGQGLQFLFEYFSETQRNKGNFPGRFSGRQFSNSRSEMNVSTLELGDSALYLCASSLDRGSGNTIYFGEGSWLTVV.

This chain joins TRBV6-5 and TRBJ2-7, with 7 bases identical to TRBD2. The germline gives CDR1 MNHEY, CDR2 SVGAGI. The V segment lost 2 bases and the J segment 7 bases; nucleotides outside the gene matches: 11. There are 15 residues in the CDR3. CDR3 nucleotides: TGTGCCAGCAGTTACCCTACGCGGGGGTCCGGGGAGCAGTACTTC. Translating gives CASSYPTRGSGEQYF.

This chain links TRBV19 with TRBJ2-1; 9 positions match TRBD1. Per germline, CDR1 LNHDA and CDR2 SQIVND (reference sequence). The CDR3 is 15 amino acids. J lost 10 bases, V lost 2 bases, and 9 bases had no gene match. The CDR3 region is CASSITGTGTREQFF. CDR3 nucleotides: TGTGCCAGTAGTATAACCGGGACAGGGACCAGGGAGCAGTTCTTC. Variable domain in full (rest from reference TRBV19 and TRBJ2-1): DGGITQSPKYLFRKEGQNVTLSCEQNLNHDAMYWYRQDPGQGLRLIYYSQIVNDFQKGDIAEGYSVSREKKESFPLTVTSAQKNPTAFYLCASSITGTGTREQFFGPGTRLTVL.

This clone occurred a few times. The chain has TRBV3-1 (or the pseudogene TRBV3-2) and TRBJ2-5; the D is unclear. The CDR3 is 15 amino acids. Germline CDR1 is LGHDT and CDR2 is YNNKEL (reference sequence). V lost 1 base and J 5 bases, leaving 14 bases between the germline ends. The CDR3 loop reads CASSQAAPRRETQYF. The DNA for the CDR3 is TGTGCCAGCAGCCAAGCCGCTCCACGCAGGGAGACCCAGTACTTC.

This sequence joins TRBV6-5 and TRBJ1-1; D is undetermined. CDR3 length: 13 residues. The germline V gene has CDR1 MNHEY and CDR2 SVGAGI. V lost 6 bases and J 4 bases, leaving 12 bases between the germline ends. The CDR3 nucleotides are TGTGCCAGCAGCGCGGGAGGACGCACTGAAGCTTTCTTT. Protein product: CASSAGGRTEAFF.

V usage is TRBV15 and J usage is TRBJ2-1; 10 bases are a match to TRBD2. Trimming removed 1 base from V and 8 bases from J; junction bases left unmatched: 8. The CDR3 is 16 amino acids. CDR1 is LNHNV, CDR2 YYDKDF, per germline (reference sequence). CDR3 in DNA: TGTGCCACCAGCAGAGTAAGCGGGGGGGCCAGGGATGAGCAGTTCTTC. This translates into CATSRVSGGARDEQFF.

The V call is TRBV24-1, the J call TRBJ1-1, with TRBD1 as a possible D gene (6 bases). V lost 5 bases and J 5 bases, leaving 20 bases between the germline ends. The CDR3 has 16 amino acids. Looked up from germline, CDR1 is KGHDR and CDR2 is SFDVKD. The CDR3 sequence is CATSGPDKGGRTEAFF. CDR3 in DNA: TGTGCCACCAGTGGTCCCGATAAGGGGGGGAGGACTGAAGCTTTCTTT.

The genes are TRBV25-1 and TRBJ1-2, with a tentative D call TRBD1 (6 bases). CDR1 is MGHDK and CDR2 is SYGVNS in the germline V gene. Trimming pared 2 bases from V and 5 bases from J, leaving 15 bases between. This CDR3 has 15 amino acids. The CDR3 coding sequence is TGTGCCAGCAGTGAAGTGGCAGGGGACGCTTATGGCTACACCTTC. Protein product: CASSEVAGDAYGYTF.

This clone was counted between two and nine times. CDR3 in amino acids: CASWASSNQPQHF. Written as DNA, the CDR3 is TGTGCCAGCTGGGCTTCGAGCAATCAGCCCCAGCATTTT. The chain recombines TRBV28 with TRBJ1-5; D is unresolved. Germline CDR1 and CDR2: MDHEN and SYDVKM. The CDR3 length is 13 residues. Trimming cost V 8 bases and J 1 base, with 9 bases left between them. Complete variable domain (other parts from reference TRBV28 and TRBJ1-5): DVKVTQSSRYLVKRTGEKVFLECVQDMDHENMFWYRQDPGLGLRLIYFSYDVKMKEKGDIPEGYSVSREKKERFSLILESASTNQTSMYLCASWASSNQPQHFGDGTRLSIL.

CDR3 sequence reads: CASSGDRGILSNQPQHF. CDR3 nucleotide sequence: TGTGCCAGTAGCGGGGACAGGGGAATTCTGAGCAATCAGCCCCAGCATTTT. This rearrangement joins TRBV19 to TRBJ1-5; 10 nucleotides align to TRBD1. Germline V gene sequence: CDR1 LNHDA, CDR2 SQIVND (reference sequence). V was clipped by 6 bases and J by 1 base; unmatched bases: 9. This CDR3 spans 17 amino acids.